This TCR beta chain was observed in a study of blood T cell repertoires in COVID-19. In the study overall: T cells, B-cell-depleted T cells, or PBMCs supplied cDNA or gDNA.

V gave up 4 bases and J gave up 2 bases; unmatched junction bases: 16. Germline CDR1 and CDR2: SGDLS and YYNGEE. The CDR3 is 18 residues long. Clones were sequenced by immunoSEQ multiplex PCR, and TCRdb holds only the in-frame ones, with some missing. The data show some 100,000 clones, around 88% seen once. Sequencing input: peripheral blood. This chain uses TRBV9 with TRBJ2-3; 7 nucleotides match TRBD2. This receptor was taken from an older woman with acute or convalescent COVID-19. The DNA of the CDR3 is TGTGCCAGCAGCAAAAGTCTGCTTATCGGGGGGAACACAGATACGCAGTATTTT. Protein product: CASSKSLLIGGNTDTQYF.